The 6 T cell receptor beta chains given below trace back to one sample, sequenced in a study of cytomegalovirus exposure and HLA in healthy donors. With 60 Vbeta and 13 Jbeta primers, the PCR was carried out. The repertoire was sequenced with immunoSEQ multiplex PCR; TCRdb's copy has only in-frame clones and lacks some. This sample has about 140,000 clones, with around 77% found just once. The sample was PBMCs. All receptors derive from a young man in good health and CMV-seronegative.

The rearrangement uses TRBV28 and TRBJ2-1; TRBD2 aligns across 9 bases. Germline V gene data show CDR1 as MDHEN and CDR2 as SYDVKM. The CDR3 has 15 amino acids. Trimming took 5 bases from V and 2 from J; bases not matched to a gene: 4. CDR3 sequence reads: CASSLAGPPYNEQFF. CDR3 DNA sequence: TGTGCCAGCAGTCTAGCGGGACCACCCTACAATGAGCAGTTCTTC.

The chain employs TRBV30 and TRBJ2-7, with 14 nucleotides matching TRBD2. This CDR3 comprises 16 residues. With 0 bases clipped from V and 4 bases from J, the junction kept 5 bases outside the gene matches. The germline CDR1 and CDR2 sequences are GTSNPN and SVGIG (reference sequence). The CDR3, as DNA: TGTGCCTGGAGTGTAAGGACTAGCGGGAGGCGGTACGAGCAGTACTTC. Amino acid sequence: CAWSVRTSGRRYEQYF.

The chain employs TRBV29-1 and TRBJ1-2, with D unclear. CDR1 is SQVTM, CDR2 ANQGSEA, per germline. Trimming pared 4 bases from V and 2 bases from J, leaving 8 bases between. CDR3 length equals 12 residues. The CDR3 loop reads CSVAGLNYGYTF. CDR3 in DNA: TGCAGCGTTGCTGGGCTAAACTATGGCTACACCTTC.

The rearrangement uses TRBV14 and TRBJ2-2, with unresolved D. The V and J ends lost 1 base and 2 bases respectively, with 11 bases between them. CDR1 is SGHDN, CDR2 FVKESK, per germline. The CDR3 contains 16 residues. The CDR3 sequence is CASSQGLWSNTGELFF. CDR3 nucleotide sequence: TGTGCCAGCAGCCAAGGACTCTGGTCTAACACCGGGGAGCTGTTTTTT.

The CDR3 is CASSPGKISYGYTF. As DNA, the CDR3 is TGTGCCAGCAGCCCGGGGAAGATTAGCTATGGCTACACCTTC. The rearrangement joins TRBV7-9 to TRBJ1-2; D is undetermined. Germline V gene data show CDR1 as SEHNR and CDR2 as FQNEAQ (reference sequence). The length of the CDR3 is 14 residues. V was trimmed by 5 bases and J by 4 bases, leaving 14 bases between them.

The chain recombines TRBV5-1 with TRBJ2-5; D is possibly TRBD1 (5 bases). The CDR3 sequence is 15 residues long. V was pared by 0 bases and J by 1 base, with 10 bases between. CDR1 and CDR2 (germline): SGHRS, YFSETQ. The CDR3 sequence is CASSLEQEIQETQYF. The CDR3 region has the DNA TGCGCCAGCAGCTTGGAACAGGAGATCCAAGAGACCCAGTACTTC.